This T cell receptor beta chain appears in the sequencing data of a study of cytomegalovirus exposure and HLA in healthy donors. Whole-study findings and limits: Reportedly, diagnosis of cytomegalovirus status by the classifier showed high specificity and sensitivity. The authors later found TCR association rates varying by HLA locus, with DRB1 most and HLA-C fewest. Listed as cytomegalovirus-associated were 150 to 200 TCR beta chains.

The table lists this clone with a few counts. The antigen is not known. PCR primers comprised 60 Vbeta and 13 Jbeta primers. TCRdb's table, derived via immunoSEQ multiplex PCR, lists solely in-frame clones and lacks some. The sample records 200,000 to 250,000 clones, almost 85% being singletons. The donors, nominally healthy at sampling, likely had unrecorded immune exposures. Germline V gene data show CDR1 as SGHTA and CDR2 as FQGTGA. This CDR3 comprises 14 residues. After removal of 5 bases from V and 4 bases from J, the junction contained 4 bases not matched to a gene. The TCR was taken from a woman between 40 and 50 years old in good health and CMV-seronegative. The chain carries TRBV7-3 and TRBJ2-3, with TRBD2 matching over 9 bases. The specimen sequenced was PBMCs. The DNA of the CDR3 is TGTGCCAGCAGCAGTAGCGGGGGCCCAGATACGCAGTATTTT. This gives the protein CASSSSGGPDTQYF.